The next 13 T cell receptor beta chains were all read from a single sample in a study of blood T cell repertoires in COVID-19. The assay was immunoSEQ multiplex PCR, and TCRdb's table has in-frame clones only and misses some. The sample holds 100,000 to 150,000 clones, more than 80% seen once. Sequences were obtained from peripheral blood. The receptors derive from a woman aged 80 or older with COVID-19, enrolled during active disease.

The CDR3 DNA reads as TGTGCCAGCAGTATTAATCCAGATACGCAGTATTTT. Residues: CASSINPDTQYF. This chain joins TRBV3-1 (or the pseudogene TRBV3-2) and TRBJ2-3; D unresolved. The V gene's germline CDR1 is LGHDT and CDR2 YNNKEL (reference sequence). The CDR3 loop spans 12 amino acids. The V and J ends lost 6 bases and 4 bases respectively, with 8 bases between them.

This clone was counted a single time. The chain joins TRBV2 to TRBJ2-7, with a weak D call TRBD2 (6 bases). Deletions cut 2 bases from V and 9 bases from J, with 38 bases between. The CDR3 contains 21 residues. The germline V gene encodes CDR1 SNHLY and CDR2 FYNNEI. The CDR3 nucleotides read TGTGCCAGCAGTGAAAACCGGGACGGGAGTTCTACGAGCGCACGAACTACAGGGCAGTACTTC. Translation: CASSENRDGSSTSARTTGQYF.

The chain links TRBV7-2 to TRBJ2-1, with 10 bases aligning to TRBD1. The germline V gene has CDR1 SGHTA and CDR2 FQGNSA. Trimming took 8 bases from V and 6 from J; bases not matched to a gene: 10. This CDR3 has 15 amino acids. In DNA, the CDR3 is TGTGCCAGCGCAAGACCCGGACAGGGGGGCAATGAGCAGTTCTTC. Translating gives CASARPGQGGNEQFF.

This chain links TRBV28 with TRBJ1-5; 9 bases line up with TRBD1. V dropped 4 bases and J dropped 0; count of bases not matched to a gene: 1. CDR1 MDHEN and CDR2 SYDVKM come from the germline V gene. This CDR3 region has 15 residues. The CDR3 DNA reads TGTGCCAGCAGTTGGGACAGGGATAGCAATCAGCCCCAGCATTTT. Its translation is CASSWDRDSNQPQHF.

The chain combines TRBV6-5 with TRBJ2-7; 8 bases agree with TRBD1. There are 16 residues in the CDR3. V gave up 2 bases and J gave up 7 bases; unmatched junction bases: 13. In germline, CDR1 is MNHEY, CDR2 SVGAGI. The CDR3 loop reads CASSYGQGAEPREQYF. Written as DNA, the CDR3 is TGTGCCAGCAGTTACGGTCAGGGGGCGGAGCCTCGGGAGCAGTACTTC.

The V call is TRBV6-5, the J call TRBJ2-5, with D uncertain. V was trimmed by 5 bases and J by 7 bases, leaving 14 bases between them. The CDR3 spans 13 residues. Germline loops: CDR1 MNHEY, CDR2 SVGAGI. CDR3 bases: TGTGCCAGCAGTCCCCCAAATCCGGGGACCCAGTACTTC. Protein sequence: CASSPPNPGTQYF.

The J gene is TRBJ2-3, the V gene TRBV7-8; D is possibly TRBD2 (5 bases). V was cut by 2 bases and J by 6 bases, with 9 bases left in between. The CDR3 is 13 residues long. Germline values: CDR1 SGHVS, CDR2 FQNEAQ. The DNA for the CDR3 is TGTGCCAGCAGCTTAATGTCGGGGGATACGCAGTATTTT. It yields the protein CASSLMSGDTQYF.

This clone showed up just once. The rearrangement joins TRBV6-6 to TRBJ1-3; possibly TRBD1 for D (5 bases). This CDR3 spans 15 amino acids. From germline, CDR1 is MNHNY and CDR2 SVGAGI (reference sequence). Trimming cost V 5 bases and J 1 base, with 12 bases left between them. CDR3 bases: TGTGCCAGCAGTACGCAGGGCATTTCTGGAAACACCATATATTTT. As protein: CASSTQGISGNTIYF.

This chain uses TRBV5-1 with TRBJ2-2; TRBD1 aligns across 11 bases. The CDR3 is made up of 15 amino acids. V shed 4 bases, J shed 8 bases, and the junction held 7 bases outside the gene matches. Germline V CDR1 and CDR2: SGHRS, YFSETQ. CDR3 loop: CASSPPGQGVGELFF. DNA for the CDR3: TGCGCCAGCAGCCCACCGGGACAGGGGGTTGGGGAGCTGTTTTTT.

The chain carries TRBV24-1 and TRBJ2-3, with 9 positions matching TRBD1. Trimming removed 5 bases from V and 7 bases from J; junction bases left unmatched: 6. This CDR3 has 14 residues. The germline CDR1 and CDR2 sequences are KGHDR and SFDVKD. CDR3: CATSAGTGFHTQYF. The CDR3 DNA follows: TGTGCCACCAGTGCCGGGACAGGGTTCCATACGCAGTATTTT.

DNA of the CDR3: TGTGCCAGCAGCCTGGGACAGGGGAGGAGAGATGGCTACACCTTC. It translates to CASSLGQGRRDGYTF. The V gene is TRBV7-9, the J gene TRBJ1-2; TRBD1 matches at 10 bases. In germline, CDR1 is SEHNR, CDR2 FQNEAQ (reference sequence). The CDR3 has 15 amino acids. V shed 5 bases, J shed 6 bases, and the junction held 9 bases outside the gene matches.

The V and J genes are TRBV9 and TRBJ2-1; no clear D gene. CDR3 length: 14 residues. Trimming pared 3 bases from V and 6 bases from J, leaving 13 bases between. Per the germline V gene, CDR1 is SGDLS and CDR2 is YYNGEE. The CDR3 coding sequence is TGTGCCAGCAGCGCTACGATCGAGCCCAATGAGCAGTTCTTC. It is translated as CASSATIEPNEQFF.

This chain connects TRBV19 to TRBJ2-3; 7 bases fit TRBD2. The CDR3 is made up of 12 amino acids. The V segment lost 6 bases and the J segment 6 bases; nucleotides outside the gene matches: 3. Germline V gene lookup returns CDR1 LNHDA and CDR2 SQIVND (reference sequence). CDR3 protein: CASSLGGDTQYF. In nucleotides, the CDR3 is TGTGCCAGTAGCCTGGGGGGGGATACGCAGTATTTT.